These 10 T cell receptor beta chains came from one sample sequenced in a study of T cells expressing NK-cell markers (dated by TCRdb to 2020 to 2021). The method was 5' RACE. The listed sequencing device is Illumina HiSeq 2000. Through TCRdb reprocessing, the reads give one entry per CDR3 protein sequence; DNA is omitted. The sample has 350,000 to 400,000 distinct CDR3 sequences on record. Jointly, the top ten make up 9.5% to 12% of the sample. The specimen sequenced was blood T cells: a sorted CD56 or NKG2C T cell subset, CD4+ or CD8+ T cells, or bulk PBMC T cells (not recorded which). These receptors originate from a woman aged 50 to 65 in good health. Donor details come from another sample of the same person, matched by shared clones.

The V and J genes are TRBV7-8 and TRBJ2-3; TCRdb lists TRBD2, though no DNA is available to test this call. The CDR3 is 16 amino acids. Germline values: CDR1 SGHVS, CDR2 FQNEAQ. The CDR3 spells CASSLGTSGYTDTQYF.

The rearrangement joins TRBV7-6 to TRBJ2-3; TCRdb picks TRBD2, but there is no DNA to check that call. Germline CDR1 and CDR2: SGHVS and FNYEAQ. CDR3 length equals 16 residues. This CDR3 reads CASSLVPPPSTDTQYF.

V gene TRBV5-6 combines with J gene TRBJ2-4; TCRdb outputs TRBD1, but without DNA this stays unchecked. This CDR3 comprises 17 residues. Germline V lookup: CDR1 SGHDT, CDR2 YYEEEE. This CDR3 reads CASSFRAGVIAKNIQYF. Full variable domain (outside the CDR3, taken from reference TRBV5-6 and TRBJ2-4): DAGVTQSPTHLIKTRGQQVTLRCSPKSGHDTVSWYQQALGQGPQFIFQYYEEEERQRGNFPDRFSGHQFPNYSSELNVNALLLGDSALYLCASSFRAGVIAKNIQYFGAGTRLSVL.

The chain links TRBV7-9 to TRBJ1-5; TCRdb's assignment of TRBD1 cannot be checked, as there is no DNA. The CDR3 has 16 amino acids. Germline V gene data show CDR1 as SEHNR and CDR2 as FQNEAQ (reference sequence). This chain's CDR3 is CASSGGTGASNQPQHF.

The CDR3: CASSATGTSGNTIYF. V usage is TRBV25-1 and J usage is TRBJ1-3; the D call of TRBD1 rests on TCRdb alone, since no DNA is present to check it. The germline V gene has CDR1 MGHDK and CDR2 SYGVNS. The CDR3 has 15 amino acids. The full variable domain, completed using reference TRBV25-1 and TRBJ1-3, is EADIYQTPRYLVIGTGKKITLECSQTMGHDKMYWYQQDPGMELHLIHYSYGVNSTEKGDLSSESTVSRIRTEHFPLTLESARPSHTSQYLCASSATGTSGNTIYFGEGSWLTVV.

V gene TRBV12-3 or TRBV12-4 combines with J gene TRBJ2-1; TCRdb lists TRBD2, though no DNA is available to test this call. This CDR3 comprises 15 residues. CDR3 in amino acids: CASSPGLARNNEQFF.

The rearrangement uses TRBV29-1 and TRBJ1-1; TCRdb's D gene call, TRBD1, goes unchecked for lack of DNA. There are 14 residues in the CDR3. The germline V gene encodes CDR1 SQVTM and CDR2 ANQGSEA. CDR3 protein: CSVWDRTLNTEAFF.

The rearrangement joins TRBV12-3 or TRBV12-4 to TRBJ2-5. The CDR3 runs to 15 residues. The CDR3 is CASSFSGFGQETQYF.

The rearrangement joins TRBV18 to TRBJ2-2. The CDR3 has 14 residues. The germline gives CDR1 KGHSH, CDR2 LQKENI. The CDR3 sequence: CASSGRLTTGELFF. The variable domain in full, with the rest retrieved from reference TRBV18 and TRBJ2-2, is NAGVMQNPRHLVRRRGQEARLRCSPMKGHSHVYWYRQLPEEGLKFMVYLQKENIIDESGMPKERFSAEFPKEGPSILRIQQVVRGDSAAYFCASSGRLTTGELFFGEGSRLTVL.

The CDR3 loop reads CSVAHGGLSYTF. The chain recombines TRBV29-1 with TRBJ1-2; lacking DNA, the TRBD1 call made by TCRdb goes unchecked. Germline values: CDR1 SQVTM, CDR2 ANQGSEA. CDR3 length: 12 residues.